Listed below are T cell receptor beta chains from one sample, sequenced in a study of Ad26.COV2.S vaccination and SARS-CoV-2 variants. The repertoire was sequenced with immunoSEQ multiplex PCR; TCRdb's copy has only in-frame clones and lacks some. Counted here are about 450,000 clones, roughly 87% occurring once; the ten biggest clones make up 2.5%. The sequencing used peripheral blood, collected in a trial of Ad26.COV2.S vaccine versus placebo. The receptors stem from a person between 18 and 65 years old who received the Ad26.COV2.S COVID-19 vaccine or a placebo. The CDR3 runs from the conserved cysteine through the conserved F or W. A D gene is named only where the DNA matches it firmly. Size is omitted from some rows. Given values are once, few, many or a class for expanded clones.

clone_size	d_call	v_call	j_call	cdr3_nt	cdr3_aa
once	.	TRBV27	TRBJ2-5	TGTGCCAGCAGTGGGGGCCTTCAAGAGACCCAGTACTTC	CASSGGLQETQYF
.	.	TRBV12-3/TRBV12-4	TRBJ1-1	TGTGCCAGCAGTTTCGGCCAGGGGACTGAAGCTTTCTTT	CASSFGQGTEAFF
once	.	TRBV6-1	TRBJ1-6	TGTGCCAGCAGTGAAAATTCACCCCTCCACTTT	CASSENSPLHF
.	.	TRBV2	TRBJ1-5	TGTGCCAGCAGTCCCCGGGATGGGGGGGGGTATAGTCAGCCCCAGCATTTT	CASSPRDGGGYSQPQHF
.	.	TRBV5-1	TRBJ1-2	TGCGCCAGCAGCTCCGACGATTATGGCTACACCTTC	CASSSDDYGYTF
.	TRBD1	TRBV7-9	TRBJ1-2	TGTGCCAGCAGCTTAGATTTAAGCAGGGGGCGTTTCGGCTACACCTTC	CASSLDLSRGRFGYTF
.	.	TRBV4-2	TRBJ2-7	TGTGCCAGCAGCCCCCGGCGGGTCGAGTACGAGCAGTACTTC	CASSPRRVEYEQYF
few	.	TRBV11-3	TRBJ1-6	TGTGCCAGCAGCATACGACCTGATTCACCCCTCCACTTT	CASSIRPDSPLHF
.	.	TRBV7-2	TRBJ2-7	TGTGCCAGCAGCTTAGCGAAAGGGCATGTTACCGAGCAGTACTTC	CASSLAKGHVTEQYF
.	.	TRBV4-1	TRBJ2-7	TGCGCCAGCAGCCAAGAGAGAGTCGGGGGACGCGAGCAGTACTTC	CASSQERVGGREQYF
few	.	TRBV7-9	TRBJ1-3	TGTGCCAGCAGCCCACCTAACTCTGGAAACACCATATATTTT	CASSPPNSGNTIYF
.	.	TRBV19	TRBJ2-7	TGTGCCAGTAGTATAGGGGATACCTACGAGCAGTACTTC	CASSIGDTYEQYF
.	TRBD1	TRBV9	TRBJ2-1	TGTGCCAGCAGCGCCGGGACAGGGTTGGGTGAGCAGTTCTTC	CASSAGTGLGEQFF
.	.	TRBV10-1	TRBJ2-6	TGCGCCAGAGTGCTAGACTCTGGGGCCAACGTCCTGACTTTC	CARVLDSGANVLTF
.	TRBD1	TRBV18	TRBJ1-3	TGTGCCAGCTCACCGGAGGGACAGGGAATGGGAAACACCATATATTTT	CASSPEGQGMGNTIYF
.	.	TRBV6-5	TRBJ2-1	TGTGCCAGCACATCCACTTACAATGAGCAGTTCTTC	CASTSTYNEQFF
.	.	TRBV5-8	TRBJ2-5	TGTGCCAGCAGAATACAGGGGGGGTACCAAGAGACCCAGTACTTC	CASRIQGGYQETQYF
once	.	TRBV6-2/TRBV6-3	TRBJ2-3	TGTGCCAGCAGTTCCGGCAGGGAGGAGACAGATACGCAGTATTTT	CASSSGREETDTQYF
.	.	TRBV4-3	TRBJ2-3	TGCGCCAGCAGCCTCAGGGATTGGAGTACAGATACGCAGTATTTT	CASSLRDWSTDTQYF
.	.	TRBV19	TRBJ1-5	TGTGCCAGTAGTTGGACTGTGAATAGCAATCAGCCCCAGCATTTT	CASSWTVNSNQPQHF
.	TRBD2	TRBV11-3	TRBJ2-3	TGTGCCAGCAGCTTAGGTCTAGCGGGAGATGGATATCGGGGCACAGATACGCAGTATTTT	CASSLGLAGDGYRGTDTQYF
.	.	TRBV11-3	TRBJ2-1	TGTGCCAGCAGCTTTAGGTTAAGGGAGAATGAGCAGTTCTTC	CASSFRLRENEQFF
.	TRBD2	TRBV5-1	TRBJ2-7	TGCGCCAGCAGCTTCAGCGGGGGACCCCCCTACGAGCAGTACTTC	CASSFSGGPPYEQYF
.	.	TRBV5-1	TRBJ2-2	TGCGCCAGCAGCTCACAGGGCCTCGGCGGGGAGCTGTTTTTT	CASSSQGLGGELFF
.	TRBD1	TRBV4-3	TRBJ2-5	TGCGCCAGCAGCCGGCAGGACAGGGAACAAGAGACCCAGTACTTC	CASSRQDREQETQYF
.	.	TRBV5-4	TRBJ2-5	TGTGCCAGCAGCTTGTCTAGCGAACGAGAGACCCAGTACTTC	CASSLSSERETQYF
once	.	TRBV10-3	TRBJ2-3	TGTGCCACGGGGGCGGGGAGGGATGCAGATACGCAGTATTTT	CATGAGRDADTQYF
.	.	TRBV7-9	TRBJ1-1	TGTGCCAGCAGCTTTAACCCGGTCGGGGGTACTGAAGCTTTCTTT	CASSFNPVGGTEAFF
.	TRBD1	TRBV5-6	TRBJ1-5	TGTGCCAGCAGCTTCCCACAGGGGGCCGAGGGTCAGCCCCAGCATTTT	CASSFPQGAEGQPQHF
.	.	TRBV3-1/TRBV3-2	TRBJ2-2	TGTGCCAGCAGCCAAGGACCGGGCAGCACCGGGGAGCTGTTTTTT	CASSQGPGSTGELFF
.	.	TRBV7-3	TRBJ2-3	TGTGCCAGCAGCTTAATACCCATGGGCACAGATACGCAGTATTTT	CASSLIPMGTDTQYF
once	TRBD2	TRBV19	TRBJ2-2	TGTGCCAGTAGTATGTGGACTAGCGGGATTACCGGGGAGCTGTTTTTT	CASSMWTSGITGELFF
.	TRBD1	TRBV10-3	TRBJ1-5	TGTGCCATCAGCGAACAGGGGGGCAATCAGCCCCAGCATTTT	CAISEQGGNQPQHF
.	.	TRBV5-1	TRBJ2-1	TGCGCCAGCAGCATACGGTCAGGCAACTACAATGAGCAGTTCTTC	CASSIRSGNYNEQFF
.	TRBD2	TRBV4-3	TRBJ2-3	TGCGCCAGCAGCCACCGACTAGCGGAACACACAGATACGCAGTATTTT	CASSHRLAEHTDTQYF
few	.	TRBV6-4	TRBJ1-2	TGTGCCAGCAGTGACACGGCAGGCTATGGCTACACCTTC	CASSDTAGYGYTF